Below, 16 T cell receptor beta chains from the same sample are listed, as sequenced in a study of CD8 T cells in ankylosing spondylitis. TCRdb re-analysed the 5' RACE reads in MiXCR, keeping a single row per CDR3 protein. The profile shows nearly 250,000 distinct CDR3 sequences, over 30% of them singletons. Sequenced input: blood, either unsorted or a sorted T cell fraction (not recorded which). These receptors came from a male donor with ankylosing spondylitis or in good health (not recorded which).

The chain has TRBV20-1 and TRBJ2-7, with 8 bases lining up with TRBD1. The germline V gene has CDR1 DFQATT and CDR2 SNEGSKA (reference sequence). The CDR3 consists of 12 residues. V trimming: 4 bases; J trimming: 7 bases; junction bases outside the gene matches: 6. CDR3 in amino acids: CSANQGAKEQYF. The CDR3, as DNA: TGCAGTGCTAATCAGGGGGCGAAAGAGCAGTACTTC.

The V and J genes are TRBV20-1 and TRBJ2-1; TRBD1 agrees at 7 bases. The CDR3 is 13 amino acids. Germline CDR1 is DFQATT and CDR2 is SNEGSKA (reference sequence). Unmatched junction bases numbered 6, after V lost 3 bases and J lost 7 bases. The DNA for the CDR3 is TGCAGTGCTAGCCAGGGGGTTCTGAATGAGCAGTTCTTC. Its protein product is CSASQGVLNEQFF.

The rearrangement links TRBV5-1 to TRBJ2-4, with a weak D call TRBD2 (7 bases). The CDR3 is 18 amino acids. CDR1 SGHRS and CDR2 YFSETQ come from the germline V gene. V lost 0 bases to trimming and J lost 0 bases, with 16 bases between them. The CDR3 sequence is CASSLAHLGGGAKNIQYF. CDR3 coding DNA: TGCGCCAGCAGCTTGGCCCATTTGGGAGGGGGAGCCAAAAACATTCAGTACTTC.

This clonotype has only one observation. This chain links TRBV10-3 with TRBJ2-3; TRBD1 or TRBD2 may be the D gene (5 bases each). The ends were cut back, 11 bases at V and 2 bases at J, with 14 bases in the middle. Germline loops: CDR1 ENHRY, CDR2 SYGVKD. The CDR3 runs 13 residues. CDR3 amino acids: CASSGPFTDTQYF. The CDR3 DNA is TGTGCCTCATCGGGGCCCTTCACAGATACGCAGTATTTT.

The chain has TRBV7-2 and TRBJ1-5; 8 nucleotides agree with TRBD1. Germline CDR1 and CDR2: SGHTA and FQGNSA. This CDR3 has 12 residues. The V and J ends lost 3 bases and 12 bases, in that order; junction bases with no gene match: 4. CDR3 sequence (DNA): TGTGCCAGCAGCTTTTACGACAGGGGCCAGCATTTT. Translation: CASSFYDRGQHF.

The CDR3 here is CASSQRQNYGYTF. DNA for the CDR3: TGTGCCAGCAGCCAACGGCAGAACTATGGCTACACCTTC. The rearrangement links TRBV3-1 to TRBJ1-2; no reliable D call. Germline V CDR1 and CDR2: LGHDT, YNNKEL (reference sequence). This CDR3 has 13 residues. V dropped 2 bases and J dropped 2 bases, with 6 bases sitting between them.

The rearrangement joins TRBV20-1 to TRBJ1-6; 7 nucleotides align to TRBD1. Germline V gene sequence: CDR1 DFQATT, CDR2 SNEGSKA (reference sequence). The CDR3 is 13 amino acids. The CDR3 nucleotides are TGCAGCGGACAGACAGGGAGGAATTCACCCCTCCACTTT. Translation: CSGQTGRNSPLHF.

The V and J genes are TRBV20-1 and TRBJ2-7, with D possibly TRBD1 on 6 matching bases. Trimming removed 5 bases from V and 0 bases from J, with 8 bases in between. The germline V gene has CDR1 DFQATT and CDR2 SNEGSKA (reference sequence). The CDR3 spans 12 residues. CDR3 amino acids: CSAGGLSYEQYF. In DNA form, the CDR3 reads TGCAGTGCTGGGGGCCTCTCCTACGAGCAGTACTTC.

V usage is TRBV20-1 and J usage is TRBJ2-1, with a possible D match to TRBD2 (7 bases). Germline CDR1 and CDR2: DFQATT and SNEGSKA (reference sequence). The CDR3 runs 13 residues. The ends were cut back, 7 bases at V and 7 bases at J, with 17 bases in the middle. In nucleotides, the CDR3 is TGCAGTGGTGGGGGGGGGCCTTCGAATGAGCAGTTCTTC. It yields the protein CSGGGGPSNEQFF.

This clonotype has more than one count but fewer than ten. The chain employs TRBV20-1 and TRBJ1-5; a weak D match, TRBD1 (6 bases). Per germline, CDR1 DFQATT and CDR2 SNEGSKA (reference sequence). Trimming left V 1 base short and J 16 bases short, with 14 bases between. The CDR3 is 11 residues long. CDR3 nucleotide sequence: TGCAGTGCTAGAGTTGCCGGGACACACCATTTT. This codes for CSARVAGTHHF.

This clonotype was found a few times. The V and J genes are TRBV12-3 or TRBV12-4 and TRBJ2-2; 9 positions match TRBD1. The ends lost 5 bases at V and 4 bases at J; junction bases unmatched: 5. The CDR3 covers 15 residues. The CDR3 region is CASSKQGAGTGELFF. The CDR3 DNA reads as TGTGCCAGCAGTAAACAGGGGGCCGGCACCGGGGAGCTGTTTTTT.

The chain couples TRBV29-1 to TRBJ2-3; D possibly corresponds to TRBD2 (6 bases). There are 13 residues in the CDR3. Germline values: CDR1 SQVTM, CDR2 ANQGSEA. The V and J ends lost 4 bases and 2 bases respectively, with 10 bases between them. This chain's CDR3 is CSVGRGYTDTQYF. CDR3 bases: TGCAGCGTTGGGAGGGGCTACACAGATACGCAGTATTTT.

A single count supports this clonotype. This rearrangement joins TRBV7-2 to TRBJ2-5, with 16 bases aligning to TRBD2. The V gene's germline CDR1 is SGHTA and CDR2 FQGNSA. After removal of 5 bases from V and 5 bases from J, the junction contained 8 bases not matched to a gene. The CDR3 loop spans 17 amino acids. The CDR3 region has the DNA TGTGCCAGCAGCCTCGGGACTAGCGGGGGGGTACGTGAGACCCAGTACTTC. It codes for CASSLGTSGGVRETQYF.

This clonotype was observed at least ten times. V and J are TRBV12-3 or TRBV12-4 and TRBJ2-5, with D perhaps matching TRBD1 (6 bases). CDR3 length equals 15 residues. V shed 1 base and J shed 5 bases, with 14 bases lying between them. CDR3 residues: CASSLGVGAEETQYF. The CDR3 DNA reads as TGTGCCAGCAGTTTAGGAGTGGGGGCCGAGGAGACCCAGTACTTC.

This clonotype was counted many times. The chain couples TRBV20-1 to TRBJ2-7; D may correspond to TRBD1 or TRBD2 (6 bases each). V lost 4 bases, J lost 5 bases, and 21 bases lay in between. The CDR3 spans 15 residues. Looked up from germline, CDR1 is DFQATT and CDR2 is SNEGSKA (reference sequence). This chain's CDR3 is CSATTGAALGHEQYF. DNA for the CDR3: TGCAGTGCTACAACGGGGGCTGCGCTAGGCCACGAGCAGTACTTC.

CDR3 DNA: TGTGCCAGCAGTTTAGCTGACAGGGCGCAACAGTTCTTC. The encoded protein is CASSLADRAQQFF. The chain combines TRBV12-3 or TRBV12-4 with TRBJ2-1; TRBD1 matches 7 bases. Trimming took 0 bases from V and 13 from J; bases not matched to a gene: 6. The CDR3 consists of 13 residues.